The 23 T cell receptor beta chains listed next were all sequenced from one sample in a study of blood T cell repertoires in COVID-19. This table comes from immunoSEQ multiplex PCR, and its TCRdb copy is limited to in-frame clones, with some not included. The sample has around 200,000 clones, around 82% seen once. The sequenced sample consisted of peripheral blood. Source of these receptors: a human donor with acute or convalescent COVID-19. The donor label of this sample is uncertain.

The chain employs TRBV14 and TRBJ1-4, with D possibly being TRBD1 (5 bases). The CDR3 consists of 16 residues. Trimming shortened V by 0 bases and J by 15 bases, and 23 bases separated the two germline ends. Germline CDR1 reads SGHDN; CDR2 reads FVKESK. The CDR3 sequence is CASSQEVWGRREMVFF. CDR3 DNA: TGTGCCAGCAGCCAAGAGGTGTGGGGACGGAGGGAGATGGTGTTTTTT.

This clone was counted only a few times. The chain links TRBV4-2 to TRBJ1-6; TRBD1 might be the D (6 bases). V shed 1 base and J shed 8 bases, with 18 bases lying between them. The CDR3 is made up of 17 amino acids. CDR1 and CDR2 from the germline V gene are LGHNA and YNFKEQ. The CDR3 spells CASSQVTGKGNYSPLHF. The CDR3 DNA reads as TGTGCCAGCAGCCAAGTAACAGGGAAGGGTAACTATTCACCCCTCCACTTT.

Here the CDR3 DNA reads TGCGCCAGCAGCCCGGGTGGAGGGGGCGCGTACACTGAAGCTTTCTTT. Its translation is CASSPGGGGAYTEAFF. This sequence joins TRBV5-1 and TRBJ1-1; TRBD1 matches 7 bases. Unmatched junction bases numbered 12, after V lost 4 bases and J lost 3 bases. Germline CDR1 SGHRS, CDR2 YFSETQ. The CDR3 totals 16 residues.

The chain carries TRBV6-4 and TRBJ2-5, with D possibly matching TRBD1 (6 bases). Germline CDR1 and CDR2: MRHNA and SNTAGT. V was clipped by 7 bases and J by 2 bases, with 17 bases between them. This CDR3 is built from 15 residues. The CDR3 protein is CASTDSGVGQETQYF. The CDR3 DNA reads as TGTGCCAGCACCGACTCAGGGGTGGGGCAAGAGACCCAGTACTTC.

The rearrangement uses TRBV19 and TRBJ2-3, with D perhaps TRBD2 (6 bases). The CDR3 consists of 16 residues. Looked up from germline, CDR1 is LNHDA and CDR2 is SQIVND (reference sequence). Trimming took off 5 bases at V and 1 base at J, with 16 bases between the two ends. The CDR3 DNA follows: TGTGCCAGTAGTGATGAGATAGGAGGGGGCACAGATACGCAGTATTTT. It codes for CASSDEIGGGTDTQYF.

The chain carries TRBV5-1 and TRBJ2-7; TRBD2 matches 12 bases. V trimming: 5 bases; J trimming: 6 bases; junction bases outside the gene matches: 9. Germline V gene data show CDR1 as SGHRS and CDR2 as YFSETQ. This CDR3 has 15 residues. The CDR3 reads CASSRLAGAVTEQYF. As DNA, the CDR3 is TGCGCCAGCAGTCGACTAGCGGGAGCAGTTACCGAGCAGTACTTC.

V gene TRBV10-1 combines with J gene TRBJ2-3; TRBD2 might be the D (5 bases). The CDR3 extends over 15 amino acids. Trimming removed 6 bases from V and 0 bases from J, with 13 bases in between. Germline lookup yields CDR1 WNHNN and CDR2 SYGVQD (reference sequence). The CDR3, as DNA: TGCGCCAGCAGCTACGGACTCGCCAGCACAGATACGCAGTATTTT. The encoded protein is CASSYGLASTDTQYF.

The J gene is TRBJ1-1, the V gene TRBV5-6; D unresolved. Germline-derived CDR1 and CDR2 are SGHDT and YYEEEE. Trimming removed 0 bases at V and 1 base at J, with 10 bases between. The CDR3 sequence is 15 residues long. The CDR3 DNA reads as TGTGCCAGCAGCTTGGGCAGGTCAGCGAACACTGAAGCTTTCTTT. It is translated as CASSLGRSANTEAFF.

This chain connects TRBV30 to TRBJ2-3, with 13 nucleotides matching TRBD2. Germline CDR1 GTSNPN, CDR2 SVGIG (reference sequence). Trimming took 1 base from V and 1 from J; bases not matched to a gene: 5. This CDR3 has 17 amino acids. CDR3 sequence (DNA): TGTGCCTGGAGTGGGACTAGCGGGAGTGTCGGCACAGATACGCAGTATTTT. Encoded protein: CAWSGTSGSVGTDTQYF.

The chain is built from TRBV19 and TRBJ1-6; 8 bases align to TRBD1. In germline, CDR1 is LNHDA, CDR2 SQIVND (reference sequence). After removal of 2 bases from V and 7 bases from J, the junction contained 7 bases not matched to a gene. The CDR3 runs to 16 residues. CDR3 sequence: CASSIIPGQGNSPLHF. DNA for the CDR3: TGTGCCAGTAGTATAATCCCCGGACAGGGAAATTCACCCCTCCACTTT.

The V and J genes are TRBV30 and TRBJ1-4; TRBD1 agrees at 10 bases. CDR3 length equals 14 residues. Germline lookup yields CDR1 GTSNPN and CDR2 SVGIG (reference sequence). J was trimmed by 8 bases and V by 3 bases; bases with no gene match: 6. The CDR3, as DNA: TGTGCCTGGAGAGCCTTGGGACAGGGGGAAAAACTGTTTTTT. Its translation: CAWRALGQGEKLFF. The variable domain in full, with the rest retrieved from reference TRBV30 and TRBJ1-4, is SQTIHQWPATLVQPVGSPLSLECTVEGTSNPNLYWYRQAAGRGLQLLFYSVGIGQISSEVPQNLSASRPQDRQFILSSKKLLLSDSGFYLCAWRALGQGEKLFFGSGTQLSVL.

This chain connects TRBV5-1 to TRBJ1-6, with 9 bases identical to TRBD1. The CDR3 is made up of 16 amino acids. The V segment lost 5 bases and the J segment 7 bases; nucleotides outside the gene matches: 10. Germline V lookup: CDR1 SGHRS, CDR2 YFSETQ. In DNA form, the CDR3 reads TGCGCCAGCAGTCCAGGATTGGGACAGGGCAATTCACCCCTCCACTTT. Translating gives CASSPGLGQGNSPLHF.

The chain recombines TRBV27 with TRBJ1-2, with 9 bases identical to TRBD1. V shed 6 bases, J shed 5 bases, and the junction held 10 bases outside the gene matches. Germline CDR1 MNHEY, CDR2 SMNVEV (reference sequence). The CDR3 sequence is 15 residues long. This CDR3 reads CASSKSTGTGYGYTF. The CDR3, as DNA: TGTGCCAGCAGCAAAAGTACCGGGACAGGGTATGGCTACACCTTC.

The chain employs TRBV6-5 and TRBJ1-3; D unresolved. The CDR3 loop spans 15 amino acids. CDR1 MNHEY and CDR2 SVGAGI come from the germline V gene. Trimming took off 6 bases at V and 0 bases at J, with 12 bases between the two ends. The CDR3 is CASSTGGFSGNTIYF. The CDR3 DNA follows: TGTGCCAGCAGCACGGGTGGCTTCTCTGGAAACACCATATATTTT.

Concerning this clone: This sample also contains other DNA sequences that code for the same CDR3. The V gene is TRBV7-9, the J gene TRBJ2-7; D remains unclear. The CDR3 length is 12 residues. Trimming shortened V by 2 bases and J by 3 bases, and 5 bases separated the two germline ends. Germline-derived CDR1 and CDR2 are SEHNR and FQNEAQ (reference sequence). This CDR3 reads CASSLTGYEQYF. The CDR3 nucleotides are TGTGCCAGCAGCTTAACGGGCTACGAGCAGTACTTC.

The V call is TRBV5-4, the J call TRBJ1-1; D is perhaps TRBD1 (5 bases). Trimming removed 0 bases at V and 0 bases at J, with 12 bases between. The CDR3 is 16 residues long. CDR1 is SGHNT and CDR2 is YYREEE in the germline V gene (reference sequence). CDR3 region: CASSLGMRGLNTEAFF. CDR3 in DNA: TGTGCCAGCAGCTTGGGAATGCGGGGCTTGAACACTGAAGCTTTCTTT.

The table lists this clone with a count of one. This sequence joins TRBV19 and TRBJ1-5, with a weak D call TRBD1 (5 bases). This CDR3 has 14 amino acids. Germline loops: CDR1 LNHDA, CDR2 SQIVND (reference sequence). V lost 3 bases, J lost 7 bases, and 13 bases lay in between. Written as DNA, the CDR3 is TGTGCCAGTAGTATCCTCACGGGGGAGCAGCCCCAGCATTTT. Protein product: CASSILTGEQPQHF.

V gene TRBV19 combines with J gene TRBJ2-7, with 7 bases fitting TRBD1. The germline gives CDR1 LNHDA, CDR2 SQIVND (reference sequence). This CDR3 spans 14 amino acids. The V and J ends lost 7 bases and 3 bases, in that order; junction bases with no gene match: 9. The CDR3 DNA follows: TGTGCCAGTACCTCGACAGGGTCCCACTACGAGCAGTACTTC. It specifies CASTSTGSHYEQYF.

V is TRBV6-5 and J is TRBJ1-1, with a tentative D call TRBD1 (5 bases). The CDR3 runs to 16 residues. V was cut by 0 bases and J by 4 bases, with 15 bases left in between. Germline V gene sequence: CDR1 MNHEY, CDR2 SVGAGI. The chain's CDR3 is CASSYSRRLGVTEAFF. CDR3 sequence (DNA): TGTGCCAGCAGTTACTCGAGAAGACTAGGGGTCACTGAAGCTTTCTTT.

The CDR3 sequence is CASSLRDSRGKGYTF. The CDR3 bases are TGTGCCAGCAGCCTGCGGGACAGCCGAGGGAAAGGCTACACCTTC. The rearrangement uses TRBV5-8 and TRBJ1-2, with 7 bases lining up with TRBD1. This CDR3 spans 15 amino acids. Per the germline V gene, CDR1 is SGHTS and CDR2 is YDEGEE. The trim removed 4 bases at V and 8 bases at J, leaving 14 bases unmatched.

This clone was counted only a few times. The chain combines TRBV30 with TRBJ1-5; no clear D gene. Germline V gene lookup returns CDR1 GTSNPN and CDR2 SVGIG (reference sequence). V dropped 7 bases and J dropped 5 bases, with 9 bases sitting between them. This CDR3 has 11 residues. The CDR3 reads CASGIDQPQHF. Here the CDR3 DNA reads TGTGCCTCCGGGATAGATCAGCCCCAGCATTTT. The full variable domain, completed using reference TRBV30 and TRBJ1-5, is SQTIHQWPATLVQPVGSPLSLECTVEGTSNPNLYWYRQAAGRGLQLLFYSVGIGQISSEVPQNLSASRPQDRQFILSSKKLLLSDSGFYLCASGIDQPQHFGDGTRLSIL.

J is TRBJ1-2 and V is TRBV30; tentatively, D is TRBD1 (5 bases). This CDR3 comprises 11 residues. The V gene lost 0 bases and the J gene lost 10 bases, with 9 bases spanning the gap. Germline V gives CDR1 GTSNPN, CDR2 SVGIG (reference sequence). CDR3 sequence: CAWSVGGDYTF. In DNA form, the CDR3 reads TGTGCCTGGAGTGTGGGAGGGGACTACACCTTC.

With regard to this clone: Within the sample, other DNA sequences also encode this same CDR3. The chain links TRBV19 to TRBJ2-2, with a weak D call TRBD2 (5 bases). With 4 bases removed from V and 6 bases from J, the gap between germline ends came to 9 bases. This CDR3 comprises 13 residues. The germline V gene encodes CDR1 LNHDA and CDR2 SQIVND (reference sequence). CDR3 protein: CASSTGVAGELFF. In DNA form, the CDR3 reads TGTGCCAGTAGTACCGGGGTGGCCGGGGAGCTGTTTTTT.